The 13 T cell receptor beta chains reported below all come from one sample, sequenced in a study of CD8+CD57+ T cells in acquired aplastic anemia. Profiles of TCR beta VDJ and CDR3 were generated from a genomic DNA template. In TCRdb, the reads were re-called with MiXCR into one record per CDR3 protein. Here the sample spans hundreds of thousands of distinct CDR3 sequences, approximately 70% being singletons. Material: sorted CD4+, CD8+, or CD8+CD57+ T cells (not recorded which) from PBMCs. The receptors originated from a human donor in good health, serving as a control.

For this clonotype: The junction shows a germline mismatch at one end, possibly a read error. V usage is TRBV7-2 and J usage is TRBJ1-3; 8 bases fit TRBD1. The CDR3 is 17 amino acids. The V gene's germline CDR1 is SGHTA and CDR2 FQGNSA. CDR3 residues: CASSFDRGAFSGKTIYF. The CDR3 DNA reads TGTGCCAGCAGCTTTGACAGGGGAGCATTCTCTGGAAAAACCATATATTTT.

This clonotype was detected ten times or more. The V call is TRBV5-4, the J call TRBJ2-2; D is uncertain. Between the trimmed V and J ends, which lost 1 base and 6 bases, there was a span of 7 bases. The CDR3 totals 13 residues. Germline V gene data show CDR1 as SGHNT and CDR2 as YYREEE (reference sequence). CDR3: CASSLQSSGELFF. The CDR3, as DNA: TGTGCCAGCAGCTTGCAGTCGTCCGGGGAGCTGTTTTTT.

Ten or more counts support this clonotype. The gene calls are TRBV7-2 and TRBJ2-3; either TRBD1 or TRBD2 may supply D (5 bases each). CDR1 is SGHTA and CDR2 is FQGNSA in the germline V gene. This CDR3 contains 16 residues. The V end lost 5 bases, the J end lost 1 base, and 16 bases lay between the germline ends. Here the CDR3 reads CASSPGLQGGTDTQYF. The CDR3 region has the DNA TGTGCCAGCAGCCCAGGACTCCAAGGGGGCACAGATACGCAGTATTTT.

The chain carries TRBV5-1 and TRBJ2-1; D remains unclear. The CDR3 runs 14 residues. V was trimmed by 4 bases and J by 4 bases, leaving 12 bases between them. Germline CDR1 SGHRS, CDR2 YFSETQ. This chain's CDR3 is CASSASVDYNEQFF. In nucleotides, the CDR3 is TGCGCCAGCAGCGCAAGCGTGGATTACAATGAGCAGTTCTTC.

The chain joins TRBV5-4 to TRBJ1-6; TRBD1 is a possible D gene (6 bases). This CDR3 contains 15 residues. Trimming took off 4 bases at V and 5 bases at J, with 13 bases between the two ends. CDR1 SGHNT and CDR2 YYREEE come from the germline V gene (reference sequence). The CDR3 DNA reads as TGTGCCAGCAGCCCCCGACAGGCCGATAATTCACCCCTCCACTTT. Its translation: CASSPRQADNSPLHF.

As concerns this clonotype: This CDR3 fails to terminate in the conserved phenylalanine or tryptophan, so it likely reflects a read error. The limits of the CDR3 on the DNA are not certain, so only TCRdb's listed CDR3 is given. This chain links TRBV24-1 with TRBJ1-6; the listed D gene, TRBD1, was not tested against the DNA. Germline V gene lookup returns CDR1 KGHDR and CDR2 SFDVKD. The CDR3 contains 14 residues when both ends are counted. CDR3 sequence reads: CASSYARQSSPLDP.

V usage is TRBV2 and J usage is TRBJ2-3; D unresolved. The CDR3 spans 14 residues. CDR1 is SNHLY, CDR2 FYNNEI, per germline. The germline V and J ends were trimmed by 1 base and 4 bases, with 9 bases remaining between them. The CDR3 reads CASSEGRWADTQYF. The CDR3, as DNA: TGTGCCAGCAGTGAAGGGAGATGGGCAGATACGCAGTATTTT.

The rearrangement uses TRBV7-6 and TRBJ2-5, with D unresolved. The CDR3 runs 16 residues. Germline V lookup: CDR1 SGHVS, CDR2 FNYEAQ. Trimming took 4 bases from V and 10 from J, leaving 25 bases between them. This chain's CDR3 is CASSSFGGSSYEHQYF. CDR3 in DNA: TGTGCCAGCAGCTCCTTCGGCGGAAGCTCCTACGAGCACCAGTACTTC.

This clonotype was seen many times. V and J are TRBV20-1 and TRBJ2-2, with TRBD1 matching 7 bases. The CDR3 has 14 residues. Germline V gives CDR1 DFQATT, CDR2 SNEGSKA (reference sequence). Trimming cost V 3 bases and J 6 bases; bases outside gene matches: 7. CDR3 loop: CSASHQGDSGELFF. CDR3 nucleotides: TGCAGTGCTAGCCACCAGGGGGATTCCGGGGAGCTGTTTTTT.

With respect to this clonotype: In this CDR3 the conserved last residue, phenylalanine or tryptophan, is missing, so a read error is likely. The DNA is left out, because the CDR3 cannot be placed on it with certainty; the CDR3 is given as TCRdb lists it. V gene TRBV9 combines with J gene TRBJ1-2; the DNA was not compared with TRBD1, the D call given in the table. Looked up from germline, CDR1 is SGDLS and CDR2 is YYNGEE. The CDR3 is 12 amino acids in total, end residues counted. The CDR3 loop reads CASSRQGAGNTL.

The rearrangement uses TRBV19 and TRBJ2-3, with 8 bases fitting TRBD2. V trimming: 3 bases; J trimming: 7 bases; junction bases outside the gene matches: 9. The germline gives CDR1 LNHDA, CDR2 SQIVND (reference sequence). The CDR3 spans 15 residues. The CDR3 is CASSMRMTSANTQYF. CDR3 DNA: TGTGCCAGTAGTATGAGGATGACTAGCGCAAATACGCAGTATTTT.

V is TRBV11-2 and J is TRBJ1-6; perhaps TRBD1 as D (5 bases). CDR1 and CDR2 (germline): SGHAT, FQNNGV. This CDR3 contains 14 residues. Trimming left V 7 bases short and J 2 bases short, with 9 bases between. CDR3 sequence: CASTVGAYNSPLHF. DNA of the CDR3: TGTGCCAGCACCGTGGGGGCCTATAATTCACCCCTCCACTTT.

The CDR3 reads CSARGQKNTEKLFF. CDR3 in DNA: TGCAGTGCCCGGGGACAAAAGAACACTGAGAAACTGTTTTTT. The chain combines TRBV20-1 with TRBJ1-4, with D maybe TRBD1 (6 bases). V lost 6 bases and J 11 bases, leaving 22 bases between the germline ends. Germline CDR1 is DFQATT and CDR2 is SNEGSKA (reference sequence). The CDR3 has 14 amino acids.